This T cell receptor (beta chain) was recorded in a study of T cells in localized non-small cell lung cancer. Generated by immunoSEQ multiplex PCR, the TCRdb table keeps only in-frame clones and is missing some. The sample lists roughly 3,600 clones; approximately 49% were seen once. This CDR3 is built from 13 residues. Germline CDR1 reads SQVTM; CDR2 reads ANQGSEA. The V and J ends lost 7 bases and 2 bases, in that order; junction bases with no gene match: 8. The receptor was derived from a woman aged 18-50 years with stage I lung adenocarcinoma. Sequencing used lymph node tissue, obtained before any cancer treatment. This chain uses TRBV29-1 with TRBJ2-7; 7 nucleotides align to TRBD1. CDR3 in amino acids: CSARRDSTYEQYF. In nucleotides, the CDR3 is TGCAGCGCCCGTCGGGACAGCACCTACGAGCAGTACTTC.